The text below deals with one T cell receptor beta chain. Its antigen is undetermined. Germline V gene data show CDR1 as SGHTA and CDR2 as FQGTGA. This CDR3 region has 16 residues. V was cut by 0 bases and J by 0 bases, with 11 bases left in between. This sample was taken from a study of cytomegalovirus exposure and HLA in healthy donors. Findings and caveats of the study: A later analysis linked a missense DCLRE1C variant to TCR beta V- and J-gene trimming.

Amplification used 60 Vbeta primers and 13 Jbeta primers. Sequencing used immunoSEQ multiplex PCR; TCRdb keeps in-frame clones, though not all of them. This sample has 110,000 or so clones; approximately 80% occur once, and the top ten carry about 5.3%. The chain couples TRBV7-3 to TRBJ1-1; D remains unclear. Sequencing input: PBMCs. This receptor was obtained from a male donor in good health and CMV-seronegative. The CDR3 loop reads CASSLTAPLMNTEAFF. CDR3 DNA sequence: TGTGCCAGCAGCTTAACAGCACCTCTAATGAACACTGAAGCTTTCTTT.